The 21 T cell receptor beta chains in this list originate from one sample, sequenced in a study of shared T cell receptors in the human thymus. Clones were read by immunoSEQ multiplex PCR, and TCRdb kept only the in-frame ones, dropping some. Of over 450,000 clones in the sample, 75% to 80% were seen once. The same data also went into a second study, on human thymus T cells.

The sample was thymocytes. Receptor source: a boy younger than two with a congenital heart defect.

This chain uses TRBV4-3 with TRBJ2-3; 8 positions agree with TRBD1. Germline V CDR1 and CDR2: LGHNA, YSLEER. J gave up 0 bases and V 4 bases, and 9 bases lay outside the gene matches. CDR3 length: 17 amino acids. The CDR3, as DNA: TGCGCCAGCAGCCCGGGGACAGGAAGTCGTAGCACAGATACGCAGTATTTT. Amino acids: CASSPGTGSRSTDTQYF.

This clone was observed once. J is TRBJ2-7 and V is TRBV5-1, with 13 bases lining up with TRBD2. Trimming at V came to 2 bases and at J to 1 base, leaving 3 bases not matched to a gene. The CDR3 has 16 amino acids. Germline V gene sequence: CDR1 SGHRS, CDR2 YFSETQ. The chain's CDR3 is CASSLRTSGGSYEQYF. CDR3 DNA: TGCGCCAGCAGCTTAAGGACTAGCGGGGGATCCTACGAGCAGTACTTC.

The chain recombines TRBV27 with TRBJ1-1; perhaps TRBD1 as D (6 bases). The CDR3 runs to 13 residues. V was shortened by 8 bases and J by 1 base, with 11 bases between the two germline ends. Germline CDR1 reads MNHEY; CDR2 reads SMNVEV (reference sequence). The CDR3 nucleotides read TGTGCCAGCTCCCCAGGGGAGAACACTGAAGCTTTCTTT. This gives the protein CASSPGENTEAFF.

The CDR3 region is CASSTKSSNQPQHF. CDR3 nucleotides: TGTGCCAGTAGCACGAAGAGTAGCAATCAGCCCCAGCATTTT. The chain joins TRBV19 to TRBJ1-5, with D unclear. V lost 6 bases, J lost 0 bases, and 9 bases lay in between. CDR3 length: 14 amino acids. The V gene's germline CDR1 is LNHDA and CDR2 SQIVND (reference sequence).

The rearrangement uses TRBV5-4 and TRBJ2-1; 10 bases fit TRBD1. The junction had 15 bases not matched to a gene; V was cut back by 5 bases and J by 7 bases. The germline V gene encodes CDR1 SGHNT and CDR2 YYREEE (reference sequence). CDR3 length equals 17 residues. The CDR3 DNA follows: TGTGCCAGCAGTGGGGGCCCCGGACAGGGGGATGAGAATGAGCAGTTCTTC. Translated: CASSGGPGQGDENEQFF.

This chain links TRBV4-3 with TRBJ2-3; TRBD2 matches at 8 bases. Germline-derived CDR1 and CDR2 are LGHNA and YSLEER. The CDR3 contains 17 residues. With V trimmed by 1 base and J by 15 bases, 21 bases remained unmatched. The CDR3 DNA reads as TGCGCCAGCAGCCAAGGGGATCGTCTAGCGGGCCGGGCTCGTCAATATTTT. Amino acids: CASSQGDRLAGRARQYF.

The chain joins TRBV6-5 to TRBJ1-1, with D possibly matching TRBD1 (5 bases). Trimming removed 4 bases at V and 4 bases at J, with 16 bases between. Germline values: CDR1 MNHEY, CDR2 SVGAGI. The CDR3 runs 15 residues. The CDR3 DNA is TGTGCCAGCAGTTCTATCCCGGGCAGGGTCACTGAAGCTTTCTTT. It codes for CASSSIPGRVTEAFF.

The V and J genes are TRBV19 and TRBJ1-2; possibly TRBD1 for D (5 bases). Trimming shortened V by 7 bases and J by 0 bases, and 15 bases separated the two germline ends. The CDR3 length is 15 residues. In germline, CDR1 is LNHDA, CDR2 SQIVND (reference sequence). CDR3 nucleotide sequence: TGTGCCAGTACTCCGGAAGGGGATTCTAACTATGGCTACACCTTC. Protein: CASTPEGDSNYGYTF.

This clone was seen a single time. J is TRBJ2-7 and V is TRBV27, with 9 bases identical to TRBD2. The CDR3 runs 18 residues. Looked up from germline, CDR1 is MNHEY and CDR2 is SMNVEV (reference sequence). V lost 6 bases, J lost 7 bases, and 22 bases stayed unmatched. The chain's CDR3 is CASRIFPSRTSASLEQYF. As DNA, the CDR3 is TGTGCCAGCAGAATATTCCCGTCTCGGACTAGCGCCAGTTTAGAGCAGTACTTC.

The genes are TRBV10-2 and TRBJ1-5; no clear D. V was clipped by 0 bases and J by 0 bases, with 15 bases between them. CDR3 length: 18 residues. From germline, CDR1 is WSHSY and CDR2 SAAADI. CDR3 nucleotide sequence: TGCGCCAGCAGTGAGTCGAATCGCAGCCTAGGTAGCAATCAGCCCCAGCATTTT. This encodes CASSESNRSLGSNQPQHF.

This clone appeared once. This rearrangement joins TRBV27 to TRBJ1-5, with unresolved D. Germline CDR1 MNHEY, CDR2 SMNVEV (reference sequence). CDR3 length: 13 residues. V was clipped by 2 bases and J by 5 bases, with 7 bases between them. The CDR3 DNA reads TGTGCCAGCAGTTTAGTGGCAGATCAGCCCCAGCATTTT. Protein: CASSLVADQPQHF.

This rearrangement joins TRBV29-1 to TRBJ2-1; 10 bases align to TRBD2. This CDR3 has 15 amino acids. CDR1 SQVTM and CDR2 ANQGSEA come from the germline V gene. The trim removed 6 bases at V and 3 bases at J, leaving 8 bases unmatched. The CDR3 protein is CSVGKREGYYNEQFF. DNA for the CDR3: TGCAGCGTCGGAAAGCGGGAGGGTTACTACAATGAGCAGTTCTTC.

This chain joins TRBV2 and TRBJ1-2; maybe TRBD1 (6 bases). The germline CDR1 and CDR2 sequences are SNHLY and FYNNEI. The CDR3 extends over 12 amino acids. V was pared by 8 bases and J by 6 bases, with 13 bases between. CDR3 DNA sequence: TGTGCCAGCTACAAGCGGACAGATGGCTACACCTTC. Translated, it gives CASYKRTDGYTF.

The table lists this clone with a few counts. The chain links TRBV2 to TRBJ2-7; 13 positions match TRBD2. The CDR3 is 15 residues long. The V segment lost 10 bases and the J segment 8 bases; nucleotides outside the gene matches: 14. Germline V CDR1 and CDR2: SNHLY, FYNNEI. This chain's CDR3 is CAIRKGTSGNRKQYF. The DNA for the CDR3 is TGTGCCATCCGGAAAGGGACTAGCGGGAACCGCAAGCAGTACTTC.

V gene TRBV6-1 combines with J gene TRBJ2-1; weak D call: TRBD1 (6 bases). Germline values: CDR1 MNHNS, CDR2 SASEGT. V lost 2 bases and J lost 15, with 11 bases in between. The CDR3 contains 11 residues. The CDR3 spells CASSEQGPPFF. In DNA, the CDR3 is TGTGCCAGCAGTGAACAGGGGCCTCCGTTCTTC.

Only a few counts were recorded for this clone. V and J are TRBV27 and TRBJ2-4; possibly TRBD1 for D (6 bases). Trimming removed 8 bases at V and 0 bases at J, with 11 bases between. The germline V gene has CDR1 MNHEY and CDR2 SMNVEV (reference sequence). This CDR3 has 14 amino acids. The CDR3 DNA reads TGTGCCAGCGGGCCGGACAGAGCCAAAAACATTCAGTACTTC. Protein product: CASGPDRAKNIQYF.

The gene calls are TRBV4-1 and TRBJ2-7, with TRBD2 matching over 9 bases. With 4 bases clipped from V and 0 bases from J, the junction kept 10 bases outside the gene matches. The CDR3 is 17 residues long. Germline lookup yields CDR1 MGHRA and CDR2 YSYEKL. In DNA, the CDR3 is TGCGCCAGCAGCCCCCCCGTTCTAGCGGGGTCCTCCTACGAGCAGTACTTC. It translates to CASSPPVLAGSSYEQYF.

The chain carries TRBV5-1 and TRBJ1-5; 9 bases are a match to TRBD1. This CDR3 spans 20 amino acids. With 0 bases clipped from V and 3 bases from J, the junction kept 16 bases outside the gene matches. Germline loops: CDR1 SGHRS, CDR2 YFSETQ. CDR3 bases: TGCGCCAGCAGCTTGGAACCCGGAGGGGACCGGACAGGGGACAATCAGCCCCAGCATTTT. Protein sequence: CASSLEPGGDRTGDNQPQHF.

With respect to this clone: In the same sample, other DNA sequences code for this CDR3. The V gene is TRBV28, the J gene TRBJ2-7; 11 positions match TRBD2. The J segment lost 3 bases and the V segment lost 6 bases, leaving 16 bases of the junction unmatched. CDR1 and CDR2 (germline): MDHEN, SYDVKM. The CDR3 length is 18 residues. The CDR3 bases are TGTGCCAGCAGCCGAGGGGGGCTAGCGGGAGGACGCCTCTACGAGCAGTACTTC. Translating it yields CASSRGGLAGGRLYEQYF.

V is TRBV4-2 and J is TRBJ2-5; 8 bases are a match to TRBD1. After removal of 3 bases from V and 2 bases from J, the junction contained 17 bases not matched to a gene. This CDR3 comprises 19 residues. Germline V gene data show CDR1 as LGHNA and CDR2 as YNFKEQ. In DNA form, the CDR3 reads TGTGCCAGCAGCCACCCACACCCGCACAGGGGGTGTGGTCAAGAGACCCAGTACTTC. This translates into CASSHPHPHRGCGQETQYF.

This clone was seen a handful of times. J is TRBJ2-3 and V is TRBV28, with TRBD1 matching over 7 bases. V lost 1 base and J lost 10; bases outside the gene matches: 11. The CDR3 sequence is 15 residues long. Germline V gene sequence: CDR1 MDHEN, CDR2 SYDVKM. The CDR3 sequence: CASSLFIGVTGPQYF. In nucleotides, the CDR3 is TGTGCCAGCAGTTTATTTATCGGCGTGACAGGGCCGCAGTATTTT.